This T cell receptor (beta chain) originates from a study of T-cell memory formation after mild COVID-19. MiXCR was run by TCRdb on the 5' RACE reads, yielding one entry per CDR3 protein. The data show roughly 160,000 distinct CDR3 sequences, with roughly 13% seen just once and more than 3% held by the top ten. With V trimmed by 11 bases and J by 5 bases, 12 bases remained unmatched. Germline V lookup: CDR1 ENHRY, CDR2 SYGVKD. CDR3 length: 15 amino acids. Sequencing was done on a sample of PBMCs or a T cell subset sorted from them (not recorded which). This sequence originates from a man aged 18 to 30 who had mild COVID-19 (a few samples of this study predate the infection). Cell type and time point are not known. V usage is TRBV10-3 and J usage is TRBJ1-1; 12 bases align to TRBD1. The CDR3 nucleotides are TGTGCCTCGCGGGACAGGGGGCTTTGGGTTACTGAAGCTTTCTTT. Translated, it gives CASRDRGLWVTEAFF.